This is a list of T cell receptor beta chains from one sample in a study of blood T cells in healthy people across ages. TCRdb reprocessed the 5' RACE reads with MiXCR, giving one entry per CDR3 protein. The data hold about 1 million distinct CDR3 sequences, with around 43% observed a single time. The material sequenced was blood. Source of these receptors: a woman aged 60-75 years in good health. CDR3s include the opening cysteine and the closing phenylalanine or tryptophan. The D gene is left open where the match is weak. Rows may omit the clone size; those that give it use once, few, many or a size class.

v_gene	abundance	d_gene	j_gene	CDR3nt	CDR3aa
TRBV20-1	.	.	TRBJ1-2	TGCAGTGCTAGAGGGGGCGACCAGCATGGCTACACCTTC	CSARGGDQHGYTF
TRBV4-2	.	TRBD2	TRBJ2-1	TGTGCCAGCAGTATTGGACTAGCGGGGACCACCGAGCAGTTCTTC	CASSIGLAGTTEQFF
TRBV5-1	.	.	TRBJ2-3	TGCGCCAGCAGCTTGGTGGCAGAAAGCACAGATACGCAGTATTTT	CASSLVAESTDTQYF
TRBV4-1	many	.	TRBJ2-1	TGTGCCAGCAGCCAAGATTACAATGAGCAGTTCTTC	CASSQDYNEQFF
TRBV6-4	few	.	TRBJ2-5	TGTGCCAGAGACCGGCTGGAGACCCAGTACTTC	CARDRLETQYF
TRBV6-5	.	TRBD1	TRBJ1-5	TGTGCCAGCAGTTACTCTCCGGGACAGGGGACGCAGCATTTT	CASSYSPGQGTQHF
TRBV5-1	.	TRBD1	TRBJ2-7	TGCGCCAGCCGATTAACCGGGACAGGGAGCTCCTACGAGCAGTACTTC	CASRLTGTGSSYEQYF
TRBV5-6	.	.	TRBJ1-4	TGTGCCAGCAGCTTGGGGCCAGAAGAAAAACTGTTTTTT	CASSLGPEEKLFF
TRBV29-1	.	TRBD2	TRBJ2-5	TGCAGCGCCGAGAGGCTAGCGGGCTACAATGAGCAGTACTTC	CSAERLAGYNEQYF
TRBV12-3/TRBV12-4	.	.	TRBJ2-7	TGTGCCAGCAGTTTGCACGGGGTGAGCTCCTACGAGCAGTACTTC	CASSLHGVSSYEQYF
TRBV25-1	few	.	TRBJ2-5	TGTGCCAGCAGTGAATATACGGGAGTGGAAGAGACCCAGTACTTC	CASSEYTGVEETQYF
TRBV6-1	few	.	TRBJ1-2	TGTGCCAGCGTCGCTTCCTATGGCTACACCTTC	CASVASYGYTF
TRBV27	.	TRBD1	TRBJ1-5	TGTGCCAGCAGTTTCGGACAGGGACCCAATCAGCCCCAGCATTTT	CASSFGQGPNQPQHF
TRBV2	.	.	TRBJ2-3	TGTGCCAGCAGTGAACTGGCCGGTTTCACAGATACGCAGTATTTT	CASSELAGFTDTQYF
TRBV29-1	.	.	TRBJ2-5	TGCAGCGTTGGGGGGTCGCGAGAGACCCAGTACTTC	CSVGGSRETQYF
TRBV7-6	.	.	TRBJ2-5	TGTGCCAGCAAGGACGGAACCTACAATGAGCAGTACTTC	CASKDGTYNEQYF
TRBV20-1	.	.	TRBJ2-7	TGCAGTGCTAGAGATATGCGGGGTAGCTCCTGCGAGCAGTACTTC	CSARDMRGSSCEQYF
TRBV29-1	.	.	TRBJ2-1	TGCAACGTGACAGACAATGAGCAGTTCTTC	CNVTDNEQFF
TRBV12-5	.	TRBD2	TRBJ2-5	TGTGCTAGTGGTTTGGTACCCCTTGGGGGAGGGGAGGAGACCCAGTACTTC	CASGLVPLGGGEETQYF
TRBV6-6	.	.	TRBJ2-7	TGTGCCAGCAGTGGGGCAGACTATTTCGACGAGCAGTACTTC	CASSGADYFDEQYF
TRBV7-6	.	.	TRBJ2-6	TGTGCCAGCAGCTTAGCGCCGGACTGGGGCCCCTCTGGGGCCAACGTCCTGACTTTC	CASSLAPDWGPSGANVLTF
TRBV20-1	.	.	TRBJ2-4	TGCAGTGCCCCCGGCTCTTGGAACATTCAGTACTTC	CSAPGSWNIQYF
TRBV13	few	.	TRBJ2-7	TGTGCCAGCAGCTTACGCCCCTTCGAGCAGTACTTC	CASSLRPFEQYF
TRBV7-2	.	TRBD2	TRBJ2-1	TGTGCCAGCAGCTTAGTCCCTAGCGGGAGGCCCAGCTCCTACAATGAGCAGTTCTTC	CASSLVPSGRPSSYNEQFF
TRBV5-1	.	TRBD2	TRBJ2-7	TGCGCCAGCAGCGAGGGTCTAGCGGGAGGGGCCTACGAGCAGTACTTC	CASSEGLAGGAYEQYF
TRBV5-1	.	.	TRBJ2-7	TGCGCCAGCAGCTTTACTGGGAGGAGGGCCGGGTACGAGCAGTACTTC	CASSFTGRRAGYEQYF
TRBV2	few	.	TRBJ2-3	TGTGCCAGCAGTGATGGGGTAGCGGCAGATACGCAGTATTTT	CASSDGVAADTQYF
TRBV20-1	few	.	TRBJ2-7	TGCAGTGCTAGGTTCGCGGGCGCGGGTGACGCCCTCGAGCAGTACTTC	CSARFAGAGDALEQYF
TRBV7-9	few	TRBD2	TRBJ2-5	TGTGCCAGCAGCTCGGGGACTAGCGGGAGAGGGGTAGAGACCCAGTACTTC	CASSSGTSGRGVETQYF
TRBV2	few	.	TRBJ2-5	TGTGCCAGCGGCGAGTTAAGGGAGACCCAGTACTTC	CASGELRETQYF
TRBV13	many	TRBD1	TRBJ2-7	TGTGCCAGCAGCTCCACCACAGGGGGCTACGAGCAGTACTTC	CASSSTTGGYEQYF
TRBV24-1	few	.	TRBJ2-1	TGTGCCACCTCAGGGGTGGACTACAATGAGCAGTTCTTC	CATSGVDYNEQFF
TRBV15	.	.	TRBJ2-1	TGTGCCACCAGCAGATCTCTCAGGGACTCCATTTCCAATGAGCAGTTCTTC	CATSRSLRDSISNEQFF
TRBV5-1	.	.	TRBJ2-1	TGCGCCAGCAGCTTGTACAGGTCTGTCCTCAATGAGCAGTTCTTC	CASSLYRSVLNEQFF
TRBV27	.	TRBD2	TRBJ2-2	TGTGCCAGCAGTTCACAGACTAGCTACATCGCGGAGCTGTTTTTT	CASSSQTSYIAELFF
TRBV7-6	few	.	TRBJ2-1	TGTGCCAGCAGCTTAGGGATTAGCCCCTTACAGTTCTTC	CASSLGISPLQFF
TRBV6-5	few	TRBD2	TRBJ2-7	TGTGCCAGCAGTTACTCGTCAATTGCGGGAGGGAAAGACGAGCAGTACTTC	CASSYSSIAGGKDEQYF
TRBV10-1	.	.	TRBJ2-7	TGCGCCAGCAGTAATTTAGACGAGCAGTACTTC	CASSNLDEQYF
TRBV5-1	.	.	TRBJ2-3	TGCGCCAGCAGCCTAGCCCTGGGTACGCAGTATTTT	CASSLALGTQYF
TRBV6-1	.	TRBD1	TRBJ1-5	TGTGCCAGCAGTCCCGGGACAGGGGGCTGGAGCAATCAGCCCCAGCATTTT	CASSPGTGGWSNQPQHF
TRBV11-2	.	.	TRBJ2-7	TGTGCCAGCAGCCCAGAGGGGGGGGCCTACGAGCAGTACTTC	CASSPEGGAYEQYF
TRBV20-1	.	.	TRBJ1-2	TGCAGTGCCGGGCCTCTACTCTATGGCTACACCTTC	CSAGPLLYGYTF
TRBV3-1	few	.	TRBJ2-7	TGTGCCAGCAGCCAAGTTTCGGGCGGCCGGTACGAGCAGTACTTC	CASSQVSGGRYEQYF